This is a list of T cell receptor beta chains from one sample in a study of PD-L1 blockade in urothelial cancer. The data were produced by immunoSEQ multiplex PCR, yet TCRdb's version contains in-frame clones alone and is incomplete. The sample contains around 70,000 clones, approximately 81% of which appear only once. The sequenced sample was PBMCs, obtained around atezolizumab (anti-PD-L1) treatment. The receptors were sampled from a man aged 65 to 85 with urothelial cancer. CDR3s include the opening cysteine and the closing phenylalanine or tryptophan. A D gene is named only where the DNA matches it firmly. Not all rows give a size; the values are once, few, many and, for expanded clones, a class.

J gene: TRBJ1-1
D gene: -
clone size: -
V gene: TRBV18
CDR3 protein: CASSPGQTAFF
CDR3 DNA: TGTGCCAGCTCACCCGGACAGACCGCTTTCTTT

J gene: TRBJ2-1
D gene: TRBD2
clone size: -
V gene: TRBV9
CDR3 protein: CASRGLAGDSQFF
CDR3 DNA: TGTGCCAGCAGAGGACTAGCGGGAGATTCGCAGTTCTTC

J gene: TRBJ2-3
D gene: -
clone size: once
V gene: TRBV14
CDR3 protein: CASSAIRTDTQYF
CDR3 DNA: TGTGCCAGCAGCGCTATTCGCACAGATACGCAGTATTTT

J gene: TRBJ2-7
D gene: TRBD1
clone size: -
V gene: TRBV10-3
CDR3 protein: CAISASTGGTYEQYF
CDR3 DNA: TGTGCCATCAGTGCGTCGACAGGGGGTACCTACGAGCAGTACTTC

J gene: TRBJ2-7
D gene: -
clone size: -
V gene: TRBV6-1
CDR3 protein: CASSEARTYEQYF
CDR3 DNA: TGTGCCAGCAGTGAAGCGCGGACCTACGAGCAGTACTTC

J gene: TRBJ1-2
D gene: TRBD1
clone size: -
V gene: TRBV28
CDR3 protein: CASSHRDRGNYGYTF
CDR3 DNA: TGTGCCAGCAGTCACCGGGACAGGGGGAACTATGGCTACACCTTC

J gene: TRBJ1-1
D gene: TRBD1
clone size: -
V gene: TRBV14
CDR3 protein: CASSRLGTGGFWTEAFF
CDR3 DNA: TGTGCCAGCAGCCGCCTCGGGACAGGGGGTTTTTGGACTGAAGCTTTCTTT

J gene: TRBJ1-2
D gene: TRBD1
clone size: few
V gene: TRBV23-1
CDR3 protein: CASSQSRQGALYGYTF
CDR3 DNA: TGCGCCAGCAGTCAATCTAGACAGGGGGCTCTCTATGGCTACACCTTC

J gene: TRBJ2-7
D gene: -
clone size: -
V gene: TRBV28
CDR3 protein: CASSPRDLFEQYF
CDR3 DNA: TGTGCCAGCAGTCCGCGCGATCTTTTCGAGCAGTACTTC

J gene: TRBJ2-5
D gene: TRBD2
clone size: -
V gene: TRBV5-4
CDR3 protein: CASSFRQAGGETQYF
CDR3 DNA: TGTGCCAGCAGCTTCCGACAAGCGGGAGGAGAGACCCAGTACTTC

J gene: TRBJ1-2
D gene: -
clone size: -
V gene: TRBV6-6
CDR3 protein: CASSYSTGNYGYTF
CDR3 DNA: TGTGCCAGCAGTTACTCTACGGGAAACTATGGCTACACCTTC

J gene: TRBJ2-7
D gene: -
clone size: -
V gene: TRBV5-1
CDR3 protein: CASSYGRGEQYF
CDR3 DNA: TGCGCCAGCAGCTATGGACGGGGCGAGCAGTACTTC

J gene: TRBJ1-5
D gene: TRBD1
clone size: few
V gene: TRBV19
CDR3 protein: CASSPTGGFNQPQHF
CDR3 DNA: TGTGCCAGTAGTCCCACAGGGGGCTTCAATCAGCCCCAGCATTTT

J gene: TRBJ2-3
D gene: TRBD1
clone size: -
V gene: TRBV5-1
CDR3 protein: CASSLEGQGVGGTDTQYF
CDR3 DNA: TGCGCCAGCAGCTTGGAAGGACAGGGTGTGGGGGGCACAGATACGCAGTATTTT

J gene: TRBJ2-5
D gene: TRBD2
clone size: once
V gene: TRBV9
CDR3 protein: CASSVLAGEVQETQYF
CDR3 DNA: TGTGCCAGCAGCGTACTAGCGGGAGAGGTCCAAGAGACCCAGTACTTC

J gene: TRBJ2-1
D gene: TRBD2
clone size: -
V gene: TRBV28
CDR3 protein: CASSLLGLAGNEQFF
CDR3 DNA: TGTGCCAGCAGTTTACTGGGACTAGCGGGAAATGAGCAGTTCTTC

J gene: TRBJ2-7
D gene: TRBD2
clone size: medium-sized
V gene: TRBV11-2
CDR3 protein: CASSFGGRAPYEQYF
CDR3 DNA: TGTGCCAGCAGCTTCGGCGGGAGGGCCCCCTACGAGCAGTACTTC

J gene: TRBJ2-2
D gene: TRBD2
clone size: -
V gene: TRBV28
CDR3 protein: CASSLAGTTNTGELFF
CDR3 DNA: TGTGCCAGCAGTTTAGCCGGGACTACGAACACCGGGGAGCTGTTTTTT

J gene: TRBJ2-7
D gene: TRBD2
clone size: once
V gene: TRBV7-6
CDR3 protein: CASSSGTSAYEQYF
CDR3 DNA: TGTGCCAGCAGCTCCGGGACTAGCGCCTACGAGCAGTACTTC

J gene: TRBJ2-7
D gene: TRBD2
clone size: -
V gene: TRBV27
CDR3 protein: CASNPAGVSYEQYF
CDR3 DNA: TGTGCCAGCAACCCAGCGGGAGTTAGCTACGAGCAGTACTTC

J gene: TRBJ2-3
D gene: -
clone size: -
V gene: TRBV18
CDR3 protein: CASSPERTDTQYF
CDR3 DNA: TGTGCCAGCTCACCCGAGCGCACAGATACGCAGTATTTT

J gene: TRBJ2-5
D gene: -
clone size: -
V gene: TRBV6-5
CDR3 protein: CASSYRGARAETQYF
CDR3 DNA: TGTGCCAGCAGTTACCGGGGGGCAAGGGCAGAGACCCAGTACTTC

J gene: TRBJ1-1
D gene: -
clone size: -
V gene: TRBV6-4
CDR3 protein: CASRRELDTEAFF
CDR3 DNA: TGTGCCAGCCGTCGGGAACTGGACACTGAAGCTTTCTTT

J gene: TRBJ2-3
D gene: TRBD2
clone size: -
V gene: TRBV28
CDR3 protein: CASSGGDSTDTQYF
CDR3 DNA: TGTGCCAGCAGCGGGGGGGATAGCACAGATACGCAGTATTTT

J gene: TRBJ1-2
D gene: -
clone size: -
V gene: TRBV10-3
CDR3 protein: CAISEPVTGPGYTF
CDR3 DNA: TGTGCCATCAGTGAGCCCGTAACAGGGCCCGGCTACACCTTC

J gene: TRBJ1-5
D gene: -
clone size: -
V gene: TRBV6-5
CDR3 protein: CASSYSGTSNQPQHF
CDR3 DNA: TGTGCCAGCAGTTACTCGGGGACAAGCAATCAGCCCCAGCATTTT

J gene: TRBJ1-2
D gene: TRBD1
clone size: -
V gene: TRBV7-9
CDR3 protein: CASSLGDRGRGNYGYTF
CDR3 DNA: TGTGCCAGCAGCTTGGGGGACAGGGGGCGAGGAAACTATGGCTACACCTTC

J gene: TRBJ2-5
D gene: TRBD1
clone size: -
V gene: TRBV11-2
CDR3 protein: CASSLDGRGLETQYF
CDR3 DNA: TGTGCCAGCAGCTTAGACGGCAGGGGGTTAGAGACCCAGTACTTC

J gene: TRBJ2-3
D gene: -
clone size: -
V gene: TRBV10-3
CDR3 protein: CAIRSSTDTQYF
CDR3 DNA: TGTGCCATCAGGTCTAGCACAGATACGCAGTATTTT

J gene: TRBJ2-7
D gene: TRBD1
clone size: -
V gene: TRBV19
CDR3 protein: CASSPGQGAYEQYF
CDR3 DNA: TGTGCCAGTAGTCCGGGACAGGGGGCTTACGAGCAGTACTTC

J gene: TRBJ2-4
D gene: -
clone size: -
V gene: TRBV6-1
CDR3 protein: CASSESGAKNIQYF
CDR3 DNA: TGTGCCAGCAGTGAGTCGGGAGCCAAAAACATTCAGTACTTC

J gene: TRBJ2-7
D gene: -
clone size: -
V gene: TRBV28
CDR3 protein: CASSLRGGAAAYEQYF
CDR3 DNA: TGTGCCAGCAGTTTAAGGGGGGGGGCGGCCGCCTACGAGCAGTACTTC

J gene: TRBJ2-1
D gene: TRBD1
clone size: -
V gene: TRBV19
CDR3 protein: CASSIDLVTGGQNEQFF
CDR3 DNA: TGTGCCAGTAGTATAGATCTCGTGACAGGGGGCCAGAATGAGCAGTTCTTC

J gene: TRBJ2-7
D gene: -
clone size: once
V gene: TRBV9
CDR3 protein: CASSVEAGKTYEQYF
CDR3 DNA: TGTGCCAGCAGCGTAGAGGCAGGGAAAACCTACGAGCAGTACTTC

J gene: TRBJ2-7
D gene: TRBD2
clone size: -
V gene: TRBV11-2
CDR3 protein: CASSQLAGGSTLTYEQYF
CDR3 DNA: TGTGCCAGCAGCCAACTAGCGGGAGGCTCCACCCTTACCTACGAGCAGTACTTC

J gene: TRBJ2-5
D gene: TRBD2
clone size: -
V gene: TRBV5-6
CDR3 protein: CASSSRGGTGWTQYF
CDR3 DNA: TGTGCCAGCAGCTCCCGGGGGGGGACGGGGTGGACCCAGTACTTC

J gene: TRBJ2-2
D gene: -
clone size: few
V gene: TRBV29-1
CDR3 protein: CSAHGGGPDTGELFF
CDR3 DNA: TGCAGCGCCCATGGGGGCGGACCCGACACCGGGGAGCTGTTTTTT

J gene: TRBJ1-2
D gene: -
clone size: -
V gene: TRBV27
CDR3 protein: CASSLSGAGVNYGYTF
CDR3 DNA: TGTGCCAGCAGTTTATCGGGAGCTGGGGTAAACTATGGCTACACCTTC

J gene: TRBJ2-7
D gene: TRBD1
clone size: -
V gene: TRBV27
CDR3 protein: CASSSLGQGIHEQYF
CDR3 DNA: TGTGCCAGCAGTTCCTTGGGACAGGGGATTCACGAGCAGTACTTC

J gene: TRBJ2-7
D gene: -
clone size: once
V gene: TRBV9
CDR3 protein: CASSVSAKSPYEQYF
CDR3 DNA: TGTGCCAGCAGCGTTAGTGCGAAATCCCCCTACGAGCAGTACTTC